A single sample is the source of the 25 T cell receptor beta chains below, sequenced in a study of blood T cells in healthy people across ages. Primers used in a second PCR of about 6 to 11 cycles were a sample-barcoded 5' primer and a J-beta primer mix. A single record per CDR3 protein comes from TCRdb applying MiXCR to the 5' RACE reads. The sample has roughly 680,000 distinct CDR3 sequences; 52% are singletons. Sequenced: blood. All receptors derive from a woman of 80 years or more in good health.

J is TRBJ1-4 and V is TRBV28; 7 nucleotides agree with TRBD1. V lost 2 bases to trimming and J lost 8 bases; unmatched junction nucleotides: 5. Germline V lookup: CDR1 MDHEN, CDR2 SYDVKM. This CDR3 is built from 14 residues. The DNA of the CDR3 is TGTGCCAGCAGTTTAGACAGGGAAGGGGAAAAACTGTTTTTT. Protein product: CASSLDREGEKLFF.

This rearrangement joins TRBV20-1 to TRBJ2-7; tentatively, D is TRBD2 (5 bases). Trimming stripped 1 base from V and 2 bases from J, with 9 bases between. The CDR3 has 13 residues. Germline V gene lookup returns CDR1 DFQATT and CDR2 SNEGSKA (reference sequence). CDR3 DNA: TGCAGTGCTAGAGGGACTCCAACCTACGAGCAGTACTTC. Its translation: CSARGTPTYEQYF.

The rearrangement joins TRBV20-1 to TRBJ1-6; weak D call: TRBD1 (6 bases). Germline lookup yields CDR1 DFQATT and CDR2 SNEGSKA (reference sequence). The CDR3 consists of 14 residues. Trimming took off 5 bases at V and 8 bases at J, with 16 bases between the two ends. CDR3 sequence (DNA): TGCAGTGCTCAGAACACAGGGTGGGATTCACCCCTCCACTTT. Translating it yields CSAQNTGWDSPLHF.

This clonotype was found many times. This chain uses TRBV9 with TRBJ2-3, with D unresolved. This CDR3 spans 12 amino acids. The germline gives CDR1 SGDLS, CDR2 YYNGEE. Trimming left V 2 bases short and J 7 bases short, with 8 bases between. The CDR3 reads CASSVQKNTQYF. Here the CDR3 DNA reads TGTGCCAGCAGCGTTCAAAAAAATACGCAGTATTTT.

Here the CDR3 reads CASSIQGARSEKLFF. In nucleotides, the CDR3 is TGTGCCAGCAGCATACAGGGGGCGCGAAGCGAAAAACTGTTTTTT. The V call is TRBV7-6, the J call TRBJ1-4; 9 bases are shared with TRBD1. With V trimmed by 5 bases and J by 8 bases, 9 bases remained unmatched. Germline V gives CDR1 SGHVS, CDR2 FNYEAQ. CDR3 length: 15 residues.

The chain is built from TRBV18 and TRBJ2-7; TRBD1 agrees at 7 bases. The J call could be wrong; TRBJ2-5 is a better fit for the DNA end. The CDR3 length is 16 residues. Per germline, CDR1 KGHSH and CDR2 LQKENI. As DNA, the CDR3 is TGTGCCAGCTCACCAGCCGGGACAGTAAAACAAGAGACCCAGTACTTC. Protein: CASSPAGTVKQETQYF.

This clonotype showed up many times. The chain is built from TRBV6-6 and TRBJ2-4, with 11 bases that match TRBD2. The CDR3 is 15 amino acids. V gave up 4 bases and J gave up 6 bases; unmatched junction bases: 5. Looked up from germline, CDR1 is MNHNY and CDR2 is SVGAGI (reference sequence). CDR3 loop: CASSSGTSGTNIQYF. CDR3 sequence (DNA): TGTGCCAGCAGTTCCGGGACTAGCGGCACAAACATTCAGTACTTC.

This clonotype has a handful of counts. This CDR3 reads CASSVSPLKAEAFF. Written as DNA, the CDR3 is TGTGCCAGCAGCGTAAGCCCGTTAAAGGCTGAAGCTTTCTTT. The chain uses TRBV9 and TRBJ1-1; no clear D. The CDR3 contains 14 residues. Per the germline V gene, CDR1 is SGDLS and CDR2 is YYNGEE. V lost 1 base and J 6 bases, leaving 13 bases between the germline ends.

About this clonotype: The junction departs from the called germline gene at one end, perhaps through a read error. The V and J genes are TRBV4-3 and TRBJ2-3; TRBD2 matches 7 bases. In germline, CDR1 is LGHNA, CDR2 YSLEER. The CDR3 extends over 16 amino acids. The DNA of the CDR3 is TGCGCCAGTAGCCAAGGGGCGGGCGGGAGCACAGATACGCGGTATTTT. Protein sequence: CASSQGAGGSTDTRYF.

The DNA of the CDR3 is TGTGCCAGCAAAACTAGCCTCAATGAGCAGTTCTTC. The encoded protein is CASKTSLNEQFF. V gene TRBV12-3 or TRBV12-4 combines with J gene TRBJ2-1; the D gene is possibly TRBD2 (6 bases). This CDR3 spans 12 amino acids. Deletions cut 7 bases from V and 6 bases from J, with 10 bases between.

Note on this clonotype: The junction departs from germline at one end; a sequencing error may be responsible. The CDR3 reads CAGSPPGGRDNEQFF. The CDR3 DNA reads as TGTGCCGGCAGTCCCCCCGGGGGGCGGGACAATGAGCAGTTCTTC. The chain has TRBV12-3 or TRBV12-4 and TRBJ2-1; D may be TRBD2 (7 bases). The CDR3 extends over 15 amino acids.

About this clonotype: One base away lies a much larger clone, so this may be a sequencing read error. The V and J genes are TRBV29-1 and TRBJ2-3; 8 bases are shared with TRBD1. The CDR3 extends over 13 amino acids. The V gene's germline CDR1 is SQVTM and CDR2 ANQGSEA. CDR3 in amino acids: CNVRGQASDTQYF. CDR3 bases: TGCAACGTACGGGGACAGGCTAGTGATACGCAGTATTTT.

This clonotype occurred many times. The V and J genes are TRBV20-1 and TRBJ2-1; 7 bases are shared with TRBD2. The germline CDR1 and CDR2 sequences are DFQATT and SNEGSKA (reference sequence). The junction had 12 bases not matched to a gene; V was cut back by 0 bases and J by 7 bases. CDR3 size: 16 residues. For the CDR3, the DNA is TGCAGTGCTAGAGATGAGGGTAGAGCGGGGATAAATGAGCAGTTCTTC. This translates into CSARDEGRAGINEQFF.

This clonotype has ten or more counts. The rearrangement joins TRBV6-1 to TRBJ1-2; TRBD1 aligns across 11 bases. CDR3 length: 15 residues. V was clipped by 5 bases and J by 8 bases; unmatched bases: 10. CDR1 and CDR2 (germline): MNHNS, SASEGT. The CDR3 DNA reads as TGTGCCAGCAGTCCCGGGACAGGGGGTACAGTCGGCTACACCTTC. This encodes CASSPGTGGTVGYTF.

The CDR3 coding sequence is TGTGCCAGCGCATATGACGGGGACTACGAGCAGTACTTC. It translates to CASAYDGDYEQYF. The V and J genes are TRBV12-3 or TRBV12-4 and TRBJ2-7, with a tentative D call TRBD2 (5 bases). Deletions cut 8 bases from V and 3 bases from J, with 14 bases between. This CDR3 is 13 amino acids long.

Worth noting for this clonotype: Germline is not matched at one junction end, which may reflect a read error. The V gene is TRBV7-2, the J gene TRBJ2-7, with TRBD2 matching 15 bases. The CDR3 extends over 16 amino acids. Per germline, CDR1 SGHTA and CDR2 FQGNSA. The DNA for the CDR3 is TGTGCCAGCACCTTAACCGGGACTAGCGGGAGGAATGAGCAGTACTTC. Translating gives CASTLTGTSGRNEQYF.

This clonotype appeared many times. The V call is TRBV20-1, the J call TRBJ2-3, with D maybe TRBD2 (6 bases). The V end lost 7 bases, the J end lost 4 bases, and 15 bases lay between the germline ends. The CDR3 extends over 13 amino acids. Per germline, CDR1 DFQATT and CDR2 SNEGSKA (reference sequence). The CDR3, as DNA: TGCAGTGTCCAAGGGACTGGCGCAGATACGCAGTATTTT. This codes for CSVQGTGADTQYF.

This clonotype was seen many times. The rearrangement uses TRBV2 and TRBJ1-2, with 8 bases that match TRBD1. Unmatched junction bases numbered 2, after V lost 6 bases and J lost 2 bases. Per the germline V gene, CDR1 is SNHLY and CDR2 is FYNNEI. The length of the CDR3 is 13 residues. The CDR3: CASRRQGNYGYTF. The CDR3 DNA sequence: TGTGCCAGCAGGCGACAGGGGAACTATGGCTACACCTTC. Based on the CDR3 plus reference TRBV2 and TRBJ1-2, the full variable domain is EPEVTQTPSHQVTQMGQEVILRCVPISNHLYFYWYRQILGQKVEFLVSFYNNEISEKSEIFDDQFSVERPDGSNFTLKIRSTKLEDSAMYFCASRRQGNYGYTFGSGTRLTVV.

The chain is built from TRBV29-1 and TRBJ2-5; TRBD2 matches at 9 bases. This CDR3 region has 16 residues. V shed 0 bases and J 2 bases; nucleotides not matched to a gene: 7. CDR1 is SQVTM and CDR2 is ANQGSEA in the germline V gene. The CDR3 protein is CSVEDRASGDQETQYF. CDR3 bases: TGCAGCGTTGAAGATAGGGCTAGCGGGGATCAAGAGACCCAGTACTTC. The full variable domain, completed using reference TRBV29-1 and TRBJ2-5, is SAVISQKPSRDICQRGTSLTIQCQVDSQVTMMFWYRQQPGQSLTLIATANQGSEATYESGFVIDKFPISRPNLTFSTLTVSNMSPEDSSIYLCSVEDRASGDQETQYFGPGTRLLVL.

This rearrangement joins TRBV29-1 to TRBJ1-2; TRBD1 might be the D (6 bases). CDR1 SQVTM and CDR2 ANQGSEA come from the germline V gene. The CDR3 is 13 amino acids. The ends were cut back, 6 bases at V and 3 bases at J, with 14 bases in the middle. In DNA, the CDR3 is TGCAGCGTCGAGTCAGGGGCAGACTATGGCTACACCTTC. Translation gives CSVESGADYGYTF. The full variable domain, in which reference TRBV29-1 and TRBJ1-2 provide the parts outside the CDR3, is SAVISQKPSRDICQRGTSLTIQCQVDSQVTMMFWYRQQPGQSLTLIATANQGSEATYESGFVIDKFPISRPNLTFSTLTVSNMSPEDSSIYLCSVESGADYGYTFGSGTRLTVV.

V is TRBV9 and J is TRBJ1-4, with a possible D match to TRBD1 (6 bases). Germline V gives CDR1 SGDLS, CDR2 YYNGEE. This CDR3 spans 15 amino acids. The ends were cut back, 2 bases at V and 8 bases at J, with 16 bases in the middle. CDR3 in DNA: TGTGCCAGCAGCGTTCATGCAGGGGTCGGGGAAAAACTGTTTTTT. Translated, it gives CASSVHAGVGEKLFF.

This clonotype came up many times. V and J are TRBV20-1 and TRBJ1-5, with 7 bases that match TRBD1. The CDR3 loop spans 12 amino acids. Trimming cost V 6 bases and J 7 bases; bases outside gene matches: 6. Germline loops: CDR1 DFQATT, CDR2 SNEGSKA (reference sequence). In nucleotides, the CDR3 is TGCAGTGCGAGACAGGGCCTCCAGCCCCAGCATTTT. Translation: CSARQGLQPQHF.

V and J are TRBV20-1 and TRBJ1-3, with a possible D match to TRBD1 (5 bases). CDR3 size: 13 residues. V was clipped by 5 bases and J by 0 bases, with 8 bases between them. CDR1 and CDR2 (germline): DFQATT, SNEGSKA (reference sequence). DNA for the CDR3: TGCAGTGCTCCTCAGGGCTCTGGAAACACCATATATTTT. Translation gives CSAPQGSGNTIYF.

A word on this clonotype: A read error may be the cause here, since a much bigger clone is one base away. The chain uses TRBV4-3 and TRBJ2-6; possibly TRBD1 or TRBD2 for D (5 bases each). Germline CDR1 and CDR2: LGHNA and YSLEER. This CDR3 has 14 amino acids. The CDR3 is CASREGAGASVLTF. As DNA, the CDR3 is TGCGCCAGCAGAGAGGGAGCTGGGGCCAGCGTCCTGACTTTC.

Ten or more counts support this clonotype. The DNA of the CDR3 is TGTGCCAGACTTAACAGTGTTAATGAAAAACTGTTTTTT. Translated, it gives CARLNSVNEKLFF. This chain links TRBV7-4 with TRBJ1-4; D gene uncertain. The V gene lost 9 bases and the J gene lost 4 bases, with 12 bases spanning the gap. Germline CDR1 SGHVT, CDR2 SQSDAQ. The CDR3 sequence is 13 residues long.